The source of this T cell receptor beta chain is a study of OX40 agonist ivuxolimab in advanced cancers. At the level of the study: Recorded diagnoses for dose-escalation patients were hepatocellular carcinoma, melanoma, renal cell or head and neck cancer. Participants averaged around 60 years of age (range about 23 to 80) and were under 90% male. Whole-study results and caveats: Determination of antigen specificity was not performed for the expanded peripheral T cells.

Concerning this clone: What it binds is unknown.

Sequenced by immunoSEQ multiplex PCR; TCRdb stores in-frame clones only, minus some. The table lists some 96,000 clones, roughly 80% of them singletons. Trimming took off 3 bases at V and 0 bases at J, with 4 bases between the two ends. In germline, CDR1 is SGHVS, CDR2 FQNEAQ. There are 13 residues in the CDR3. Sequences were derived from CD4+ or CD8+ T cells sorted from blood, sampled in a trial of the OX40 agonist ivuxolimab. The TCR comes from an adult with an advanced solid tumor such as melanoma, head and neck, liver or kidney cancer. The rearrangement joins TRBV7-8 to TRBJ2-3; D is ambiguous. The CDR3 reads CASSFGSTDTQYF. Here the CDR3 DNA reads TGTGCCAGCAGCTTTGGGAGCACAGATACGCAGTATTTT.